This T cell receptor beta chain is drawn from a study of blood T cell repertoires in COVID-19. Across the whole study: Sources were T cells, B-cell-depleted T cells, or PBMCs; the material itself was cDNA or gDNA.

Trimming took 5 bases from V and 4 from J; bases not matched to a gene: 4. CDR3 size: 15 residues. CDR1 MDHEN and CDR2 SYDVKM come from the germline V gene. Study members were between about 18 and 100 years old and lived in about two dozen US regions. In the authors' methods: From reference gene primer amplification, estimates of nucleated cell counts were derived. Clones were sequenced by immunoSEQ multiplex PCR, and TCRdb holds only the in-frame ones, with some missing. The V and J calls and the clone size are those of that table, but D and trimming were determined from the DNA. The sample holds about 250,000 clones, just over 85% seen once.

The clonotype comes from a man aged 35-49 years who had recovered from COVID-19. The chain is built from TRBV28 and TRBJ2-1, with 11 nucleotides matching TRBD2. The source material was PBMCs or T cells enriched from blood (not recorded which). The CDR3 protein is CASSPGLAEYNEQFF. Written as DNA, the CDR3 is TGTGCCAGCAGTCCGGGACTAGCGGAGTACAATGAGCAGTTCTTC.